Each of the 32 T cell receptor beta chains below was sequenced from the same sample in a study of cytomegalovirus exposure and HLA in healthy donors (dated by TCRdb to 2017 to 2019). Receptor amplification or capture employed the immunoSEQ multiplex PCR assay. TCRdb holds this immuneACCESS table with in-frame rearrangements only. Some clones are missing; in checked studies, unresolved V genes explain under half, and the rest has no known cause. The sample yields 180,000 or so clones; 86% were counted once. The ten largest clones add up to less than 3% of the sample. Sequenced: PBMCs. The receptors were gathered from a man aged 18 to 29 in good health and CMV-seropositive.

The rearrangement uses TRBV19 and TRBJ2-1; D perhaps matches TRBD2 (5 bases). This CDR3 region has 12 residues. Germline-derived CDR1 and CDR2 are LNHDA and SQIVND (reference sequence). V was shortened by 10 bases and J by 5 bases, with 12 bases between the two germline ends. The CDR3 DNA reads TGTGCCATTCCGAGGACTCACAATGAGCAGTTCTTC. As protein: CAIPRTHNEQFF.

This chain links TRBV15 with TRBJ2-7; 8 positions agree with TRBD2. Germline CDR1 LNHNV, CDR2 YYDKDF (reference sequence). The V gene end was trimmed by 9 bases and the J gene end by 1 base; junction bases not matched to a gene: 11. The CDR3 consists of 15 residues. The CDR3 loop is CATSDSGEISYEQYF. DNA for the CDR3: TGTGCCACTTCGGATAGCGGGGAGATTTCCTACGAGCAGTACTTC.

CDR3 nucleotide sequence: TGTGCCATCAGTCCCGGGACAGGGGGACCCGGGGCCAACGTCCTGACTTTC. Amino acid sequence: CAISPGTGGPGANVLTF. This chain joins TRBV10-3 and TRBJ2-6; 11 positions match TRBD1. This CDR3 is 17 amino acids long. The germline V gene has CDR1 ENHRY and CDR2 SYGVKD. V trimming: 5 bases; J trimming: 4 bases; junction bases outside the gene matches: 7.

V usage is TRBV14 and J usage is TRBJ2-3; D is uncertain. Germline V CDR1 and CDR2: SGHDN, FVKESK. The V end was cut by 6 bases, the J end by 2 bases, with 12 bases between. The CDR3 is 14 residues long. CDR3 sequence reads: CASSQQRHTDTQYF. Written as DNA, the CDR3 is TGTGCCAGCAGTCAACAGCGCCACACAGATACGCAGTATTTT. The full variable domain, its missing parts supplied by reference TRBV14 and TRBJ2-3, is EAGVTQFPSHSVIEKGQTVTLRCDPISGHDNLYWYRRVMGKEIKFLLHFVKESKQDESGMPNNRFLAERTGGTYSTLKVQPAELEDSGVYFCASSQQRHTDTQYFGPGTRLTVL.

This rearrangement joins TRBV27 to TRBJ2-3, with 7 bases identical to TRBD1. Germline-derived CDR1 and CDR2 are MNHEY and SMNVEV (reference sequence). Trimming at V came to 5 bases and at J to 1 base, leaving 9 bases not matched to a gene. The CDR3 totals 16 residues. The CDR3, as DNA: TGTGCCAGCAGTCCTTTAGACAGGGCGGGCACAGATACGCAGTATTTT. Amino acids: CASSPLDRAGTDTQYF.

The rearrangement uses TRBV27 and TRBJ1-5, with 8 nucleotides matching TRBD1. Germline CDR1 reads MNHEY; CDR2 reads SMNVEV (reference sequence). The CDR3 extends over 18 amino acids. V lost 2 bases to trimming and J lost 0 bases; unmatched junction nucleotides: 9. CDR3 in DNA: TGTGCCAGCAGTTTAGAGGGACAGGAGAACTATAGCAATCAGCCCCAGCATTTT. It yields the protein CASSLEGQENYSNQPQHF.

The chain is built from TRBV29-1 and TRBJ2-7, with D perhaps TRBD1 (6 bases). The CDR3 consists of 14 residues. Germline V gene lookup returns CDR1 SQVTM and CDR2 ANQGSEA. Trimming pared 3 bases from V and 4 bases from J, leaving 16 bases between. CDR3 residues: CSVDAAGESYEQYF. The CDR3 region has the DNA TGCAGCGTTGACGCTGCAGGGGAATCTTACGAGCAGTACTTC.

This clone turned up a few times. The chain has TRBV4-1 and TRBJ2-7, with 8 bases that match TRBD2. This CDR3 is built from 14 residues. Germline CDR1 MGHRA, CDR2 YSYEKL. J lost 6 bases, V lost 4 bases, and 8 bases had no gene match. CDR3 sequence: CASSPKAGEGEQYF. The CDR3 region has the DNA TGCGCCAGCAGCCCCAAAGCGGGAGAAGGCGAGCAGTACTTC.

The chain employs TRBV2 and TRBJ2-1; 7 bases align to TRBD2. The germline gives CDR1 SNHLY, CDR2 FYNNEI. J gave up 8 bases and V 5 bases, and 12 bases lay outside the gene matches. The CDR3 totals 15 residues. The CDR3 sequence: CASSWSLAVNDEQFF. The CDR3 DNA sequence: TGTGCCAGCAGTTGGTCCCTAGCGGTCAACGATGAGCAGTTCTTC.

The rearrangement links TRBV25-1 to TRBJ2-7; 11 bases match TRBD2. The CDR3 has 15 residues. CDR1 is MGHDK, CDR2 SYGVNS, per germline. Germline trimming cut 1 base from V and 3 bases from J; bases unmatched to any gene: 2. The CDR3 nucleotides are TGTGCCAGCAGTGAATCGACTAGCGGGATCTACGAGCAGTACTTC. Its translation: CASSESTSGIYEQYF.

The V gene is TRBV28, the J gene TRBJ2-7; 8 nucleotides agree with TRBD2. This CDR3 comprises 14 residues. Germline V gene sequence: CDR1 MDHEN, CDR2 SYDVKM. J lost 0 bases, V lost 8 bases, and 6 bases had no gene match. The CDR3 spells CASQIAGSSYEQYF. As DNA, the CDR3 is TGTGCCAGCCAAATAGCGGGAAGCTCCTACGAGCAGTACTTC.

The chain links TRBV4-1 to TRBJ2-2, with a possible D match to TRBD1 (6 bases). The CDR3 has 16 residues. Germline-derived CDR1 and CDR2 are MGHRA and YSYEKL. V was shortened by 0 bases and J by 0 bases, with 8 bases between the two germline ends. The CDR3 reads CASSQDGGPNTGELFF. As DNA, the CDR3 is TGCGCCAGCAGCCAAGATGGGGGCCCGAACACCGGGGAGCTGTTTTTT.

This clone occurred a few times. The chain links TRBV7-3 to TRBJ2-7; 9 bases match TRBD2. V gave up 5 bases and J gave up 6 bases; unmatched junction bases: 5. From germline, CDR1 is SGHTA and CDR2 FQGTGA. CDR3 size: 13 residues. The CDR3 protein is CASSVAGASEQYF. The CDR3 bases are TGTGCCAGCAGCGTAGCGGGGGCATCCGAGCAGTACTTC.

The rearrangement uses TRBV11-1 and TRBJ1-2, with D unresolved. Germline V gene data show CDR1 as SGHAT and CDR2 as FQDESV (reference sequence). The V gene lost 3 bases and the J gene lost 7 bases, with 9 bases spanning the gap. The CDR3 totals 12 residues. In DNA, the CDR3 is TGTGCCAGCAGCTTCACTCTCGGTGGCTACACCTTC. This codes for CASSFTLGGYTF.

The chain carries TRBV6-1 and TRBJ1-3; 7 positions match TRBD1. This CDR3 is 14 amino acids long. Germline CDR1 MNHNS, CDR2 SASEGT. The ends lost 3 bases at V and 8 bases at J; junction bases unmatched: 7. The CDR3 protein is CASSERDSRDTIYF. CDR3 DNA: TGTGCCAGCAGTGAGAGGGACAGTAGAGACACCATATATTTT.

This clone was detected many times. The CDR3 is CASSVSGETDTQYF. DNA of the CDR3: TGTGCCAGCAGTGTTAGCGGGGAGACAGATACGCAGTATTTT. The chain recombines TRBV6-4 with TRBJ2-3; TRBD2 aligns across 8 bases. Per the germline V gene, CDR1 is MRHNA and CDR2 is SNTAGT. J gave up 3 bases and V 4 bases, and 3 bases lay outside the gene matches. CDR3 size: 14 residues.

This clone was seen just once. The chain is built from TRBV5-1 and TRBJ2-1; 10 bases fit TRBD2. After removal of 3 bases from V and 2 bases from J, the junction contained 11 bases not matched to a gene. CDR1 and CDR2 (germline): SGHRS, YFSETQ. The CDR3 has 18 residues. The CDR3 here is CASSSSGLASGAYNEQFF. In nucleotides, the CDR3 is TGCGCCAGCAGCTCCTCGGGACTAGCGTCTGGAGCCTACAATGAGCAGTTCTTC. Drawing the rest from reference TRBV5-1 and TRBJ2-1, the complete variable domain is KAGVTQTPRYLIKTRGQQVTLSCSPISGHRSVSWYQQTPGQGLQFLFEYFSETQRNKGNFPGRFSGRQFSNSRSEMNVSTLELGDSALYLCASSSSGLASGAYNEQFFGPGTRLTVL.

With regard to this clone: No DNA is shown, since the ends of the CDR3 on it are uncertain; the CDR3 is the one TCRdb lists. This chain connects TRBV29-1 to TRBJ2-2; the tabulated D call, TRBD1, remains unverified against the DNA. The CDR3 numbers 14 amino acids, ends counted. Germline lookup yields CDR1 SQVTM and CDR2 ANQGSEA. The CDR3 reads CSVGPGHPGGELFF.

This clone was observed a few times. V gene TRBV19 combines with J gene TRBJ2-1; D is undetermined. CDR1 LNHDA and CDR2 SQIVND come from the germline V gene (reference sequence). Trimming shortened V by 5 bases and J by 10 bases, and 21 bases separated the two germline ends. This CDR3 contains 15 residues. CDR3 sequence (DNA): TGTGCCAGTAGTTTCTCCCTCAGGTCCGAAAGGGAGCAGTTCTTC. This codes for CASSFSLRSEREQFF. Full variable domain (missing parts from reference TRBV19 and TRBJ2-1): DGGITQSPKYLFRKEGQNVTLSCEQNLNHDAMYWYRQDPGQGLRLIYYSQIVNDFQKGDIAEGYSVSREKKESFPLTVTSAQKNPTAFYLCASSFSLRSEREQFFGPGTRLTVL.

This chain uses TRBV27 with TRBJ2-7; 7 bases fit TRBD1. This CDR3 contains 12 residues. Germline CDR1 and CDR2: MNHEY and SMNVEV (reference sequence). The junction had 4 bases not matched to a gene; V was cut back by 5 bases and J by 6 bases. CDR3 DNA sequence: TGTGCCAGCAGTCCAACAGGGGTCGAGCAGTACTTC. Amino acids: CASSPTGVEQYF.

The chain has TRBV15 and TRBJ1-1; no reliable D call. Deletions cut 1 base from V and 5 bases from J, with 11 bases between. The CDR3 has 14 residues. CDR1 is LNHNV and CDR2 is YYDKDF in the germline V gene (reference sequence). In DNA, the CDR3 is TGTGCCACCAGCAGAGCGAGGGTGGGAACTGAAGCTTTCTTT. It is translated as CATSRARVGTEAFF.

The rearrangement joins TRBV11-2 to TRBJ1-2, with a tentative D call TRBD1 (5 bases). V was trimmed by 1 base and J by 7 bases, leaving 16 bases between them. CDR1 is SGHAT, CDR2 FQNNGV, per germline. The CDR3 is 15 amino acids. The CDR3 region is CASSLGSGVRAGYTF. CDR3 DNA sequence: TGTGCCAGCAGCTTAGGGAGTGGGGTCAGGGCTGGCTACACCTTC.

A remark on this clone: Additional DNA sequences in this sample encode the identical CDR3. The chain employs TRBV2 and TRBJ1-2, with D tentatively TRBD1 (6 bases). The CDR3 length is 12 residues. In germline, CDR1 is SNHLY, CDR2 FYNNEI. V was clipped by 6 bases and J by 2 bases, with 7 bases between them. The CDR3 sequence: CASSGQNYGYTF. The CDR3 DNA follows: TGTGCCAGCAGCGGACAGAACTATGGCTACACCTTC. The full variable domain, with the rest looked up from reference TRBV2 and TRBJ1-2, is EPEVTQTPSHQVTQMGQEVILRCVPISNHLYFYWYRQILGQKVEFLVSFYNNEISEKSEIFDDQFSVERPDGSNFTLKIRSTKLEDSAMYFCASSGQNYGYTFGSGTRLTVV.

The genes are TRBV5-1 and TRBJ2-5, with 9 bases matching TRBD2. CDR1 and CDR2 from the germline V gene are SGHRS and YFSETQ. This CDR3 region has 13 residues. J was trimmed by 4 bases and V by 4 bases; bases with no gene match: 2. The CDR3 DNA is TGCGCCAGCAGCATGGGACTAGCAGAGACCCAGTACTTC. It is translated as CASSMGLAETQYF.

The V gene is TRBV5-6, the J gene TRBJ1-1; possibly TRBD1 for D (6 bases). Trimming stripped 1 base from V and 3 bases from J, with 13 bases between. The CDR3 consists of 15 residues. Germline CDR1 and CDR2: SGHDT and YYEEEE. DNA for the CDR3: TGTGCCAGCAGCTTGCCAGGGGAGGGGGACACTGAAGCTTTCTTT. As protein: CASSLPGEGDTEAFF.

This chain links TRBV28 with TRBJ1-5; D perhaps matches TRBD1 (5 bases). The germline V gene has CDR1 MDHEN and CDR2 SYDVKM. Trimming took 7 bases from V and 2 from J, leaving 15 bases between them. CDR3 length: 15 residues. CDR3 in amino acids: CASIQSGFGNQPQHF. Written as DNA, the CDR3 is TGTGCCAGCATCCAATCAGGGTTTGGCAATCAGCCCCAGCATTTT.

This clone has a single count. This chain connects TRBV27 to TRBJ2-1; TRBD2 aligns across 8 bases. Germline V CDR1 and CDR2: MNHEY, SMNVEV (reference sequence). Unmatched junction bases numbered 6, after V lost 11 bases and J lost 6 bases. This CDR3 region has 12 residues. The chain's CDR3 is CAVGLAGNEQFF. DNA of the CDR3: TGTGCCGTGGGCCTAGCGGGCAATGAGCAGTTCTTC.

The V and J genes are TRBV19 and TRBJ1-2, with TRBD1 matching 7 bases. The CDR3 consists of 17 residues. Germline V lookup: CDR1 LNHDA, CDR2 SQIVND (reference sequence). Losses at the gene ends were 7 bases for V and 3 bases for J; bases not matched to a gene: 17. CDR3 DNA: TGTGCCAGTAATGATAACACAGGGGAAGGGGTGGACTATGGCTACACCTTC. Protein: CASNDNTGEGVDYGYTF.

The CDR3 nucleotides read TGTGCCAGCAGCTTCGGTCAGGGGTATCACGAGCAGTACTTC. This gives the protein CASSFGQGYHEQYF. J is TRBJ2-7 and V is TRBV5-6; maybe TRBD1 (6 bases). Germline V CDR1 and CDR2: SGHDT, YYEEEE. CDR3 length equals 14 residues. V was trimmed by 2 bases and J by 5 bases, leaving 14 bases between them. Combining the CDR3 with reference TRBV5-6 and TRBJ2-7 gives the whole variable domain DAGVTQSPTHLIKTRGQQVTLRCSPKSGHDTVSWYQQALGQGPQFIFQYYEEEERQRGNFPDRFSGHQFPNYSSELNVNALLLGDSALYLCASSFGQGYHEQYFGPGTRLTVT.

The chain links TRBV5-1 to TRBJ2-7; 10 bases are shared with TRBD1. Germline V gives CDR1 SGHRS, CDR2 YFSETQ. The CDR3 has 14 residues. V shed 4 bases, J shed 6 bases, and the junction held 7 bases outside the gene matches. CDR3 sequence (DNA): TGCGCCAGCAGCCAATCCGGGACAGGGGTCGAGCAGTACTTC. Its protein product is CASSQSGTGVEQYF.

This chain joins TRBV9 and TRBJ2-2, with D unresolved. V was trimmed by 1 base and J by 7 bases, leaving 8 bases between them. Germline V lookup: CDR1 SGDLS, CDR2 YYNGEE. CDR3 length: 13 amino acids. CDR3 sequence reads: CASSVFYGGELFF. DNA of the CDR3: TGTGCCAGCAGCGTATTCTACGGCGGGGAGCTGTTTTTT.

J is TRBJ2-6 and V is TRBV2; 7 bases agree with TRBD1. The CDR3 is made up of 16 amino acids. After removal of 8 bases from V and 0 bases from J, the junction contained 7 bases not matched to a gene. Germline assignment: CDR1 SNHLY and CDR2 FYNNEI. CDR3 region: CASVGDSRSGANVLTF. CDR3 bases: TGTGCCAGCGTCGGGGACAGTCGCTCTGGGGCCAACGTCCTGACTTTC.